This T cell receptor (beta chain) was captured in a study of blood T cells in healthy people across ages. Sample-barcoded 5' priming and a J-beta primer mix drove a second PCR of about 6 to 12 cycles. Each cDNA molecule was tagged by a template-switch adaptor that had 12 random nucleotides. TCRdb ran MiXCR on the 5' RACE reads and lists one entry per CDR3 protein. The repertoire has 850,000 to 1,300,000 distinct CDR3 sequences, 40% to 50% of them found once; the top ten carry over 15%. The study, taken as a whole, reports: Naive T cell percentage showed a strong correlation with TCR beta diversity. When set beside aged donors, long-lived donors presented more naive CD4+ cells and higher diversity.

Germline assignment: CDR1 MNHEY and CDR2 SMNVEV (reference sequence). The CDR3 sequence is 15 residues long. V dropped 9 bases and J dropped 2 bases, with 20 bases sitting between them. In regard to this clonotype: The antigen is undetermined.

The rearrangement uses TRBV27 and TRBJ2-7; D call uncertain. The receptor was derived from a woman aged 55-69 years in good health. Sample: blood. CDR3 protein: CASPYRPLGAYEQYF. DNA for the CDR3: TGTGCCAGTCCCTACCGGCCCCTTGGCGCCTACGAGCAGTACTTC.